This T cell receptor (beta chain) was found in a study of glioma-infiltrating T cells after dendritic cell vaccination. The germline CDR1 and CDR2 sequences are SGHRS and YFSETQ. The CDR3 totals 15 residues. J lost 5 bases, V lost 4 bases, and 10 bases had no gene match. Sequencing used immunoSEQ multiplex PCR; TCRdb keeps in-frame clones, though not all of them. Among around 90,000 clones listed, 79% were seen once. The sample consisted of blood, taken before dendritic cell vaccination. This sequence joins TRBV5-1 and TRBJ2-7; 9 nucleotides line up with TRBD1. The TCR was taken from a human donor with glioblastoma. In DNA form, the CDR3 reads TGCGCCAGCAGCGAGATAGGGGACAGGGCCCACGAGCAGTACTTC. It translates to CASSEIGDRAHEQYF.